This T cell receptor beta chain derives from a study of blood T cell repertoires in COVID-19. Unmatched junction bases numbered 10, after V lost 5 bases and J lost 9 bases. The CDR3 consists of 14 residues. CDR1 and CDR2 from the germline V gene are MDHEN and SYDVKM. Participants spanned ages about 18 to 95 years and resided in about 25 US areas. Sequencing used immunoSEQ multiplex PCR; TCRdb keeps in-frame clones, though not all of them. The sample holds under 400,000 clones, about nine tenths seen once. The sequenced sample consisted of PBMCs or T cells enriched from blood (not recorded which). The chain uses TRBV28 and TRBJ1-2; 9 bases line up with TRBD1. The receptor was isolated from a woman aged 30 to 39 who had been exposed to COVID-19. The CDR3 sequence: CASSLVRDRESYTF. In DNA, the CDR3 is TGTGCCAGCAGTCTGGTCCGGGACAGGGAGAGCTACACCTTC.